This T cell receptor (beta chain) comes out of a study of regulatory T cells in long-lasting Graves disease. Findings of the study overall: Blood alone, not thyroid tissue, was studied.

This clonotype was seen a handful of times. Its antigen remains unidentified. Time point in this sample: persistent/refractory GD, antithyroid drugs over 5 years with positive TRAb. Preparation of the TCR library used RNA extracted from PBMCs. V dropped 4 bases and J dropped 3; count of bases not matched to a gene: 9. This CDR3 has 16 amino acids. Construction of the TCR beta libraries employed iRepertoire HTBI primers in conjunction with Arm-PCR of CDR3 regions. Each CDR3 protein gets one entry after TCRdb re-called the multiplex PCR reads with MiXCR. The top ten clones hold 20% of a sample with about 400,000 distinct CDR3 sequences, around 20% of them seen once.

This TCR came from a female donor with Graves disease. The specimen comprised peripheral blood mononuclear cells (PBMCs), sampled when the disease was refractory, from a patient treated with antithyroid drugs. The chain employs TRBV12-3 or TRBV12-4 and TRBJ2-7; 10 positions agree with TRBD2. CDR3 sequence reads: CASSSERASGSYEQYF. In DNA form, the CDR3 reads TGTGCCAGCAGTTCCGAGAGGGCTAGCGGGAGCTACGAGCAGTACTTC.